This T cell receptor (beta chain) was sequenced during a study of cytomegalovirus exposure and HLA in healthy donors. This PCR relied on a set of 60 Vbeta primers and 13 Jbeta primers. Measured with immunoSEQ multiplex PCR; TCRdb has only the in-frame clones, and not every one. This sample carries 150,000 to 200,000 clones, with about 0.79% going to the ten biggest clones. V lost 4 bases, J lost 1 base, and 10 bases stayed unmatched. This CDR3 is built from 18 residues. Germline lookup yields CDR1 KGHSH and CDR2 LQKENI. The sequenced sample consisted of PBMCs. The receptor was isolated from a young woman in good health and CMV-seropositive. V is TRBV18 and J is TRBJ1-2; 12 bases fit TRBD1. DNA of the CDR3: TGTGCCAGCTCACGGGACAGGGGGCGATCCGGAGGTAACTATGGCTACACCTTC. Translated, it gives CASSRDRGRSGGNYGYTF.